The rows below give T cell receptor beta chains drawn from one sample of a study of blood T cell repertoires in COVID-19. Generated by immunoSEQ multiplex PCR, the TCRdb table keeps only in-frame clones and is missing some. In the table there are 350,000 to 400,000 clones, 89% of which are singletons. Sequencing was performed on peripheral blood. These receptors were obtained from a woman under 40 with COVID-19, enrolled during active disease. The CDR3 runs from the conserved cysteine through the conserved F or W. Each record gives: D gene, clone size, CDR3 length, V gene, J gene, CDR3 DNA, CDR3 protein. The D gene is left open where the match is weak. Clone size appears in some rows only: once, few, many, or a class for an expanded clone.

>TRBD1|-|14|TRBV24-1|TRBJ1-1
TGTGCCACCAGTGACGGACAGGGTAGGACTGAAGCTTTCTTT
CATSDGQGRTEAFF
>TRBD1|-|17|TRBV11-3|TRBJ2-2
TGTGCCAGCAGCTTAGTCGCCGGGACAGCGAACACCGGGGAGCTGTTTTTT
CASSLVAGTANTGELFF
>TRBD2|-|17|TRBV7-2|TRBJ2-3
TGTGCCAGCAGCTTAGGGACTAGCGGGGGCCACACAGATACGCAGTATTTT
CASSLGTSGGHTDTQYF
>TRBD2|-|14|TRBV7-9|TRBJ2-1
TGTGCCAGCAGCTTAGGACTAGCTGGCGGTGAGCAGTTCTTC
CASSLGLAGGEQFF
>-|-|12|TRBV5-1|TRBJ2-1
TGCGCCAGCAGCTGGATAGGGGATGAGCAGTTCTTC
CASSWIGDEQFF
>TRBD1|few|16|TRBV5-4|TRBJ1-1
TGTGCCAGCAGCCTCGGAGGGTCACGGGACAGACTATCTGCTTTCTTT
CASSLGGSRDRLSAFF
>-|-|11|TRBV21-1|TRBJ2-2
TGTGCCAGCGGGCTCTACGGGGAGCTGTTTTTT
CASGLYGELFF
>-|-|16|TRBV7-9|TRBJ2-7
TGTGCCAGCAGCATAATGGGCCCCGTCCTTTCCTACGAGCAGTACTTC
CASSIMGPVLSYEQYF
>-|-|17|TRBV24-1|TRBJ2-5
TGTGCCACCAGTGATTCGCCCCCGGGACATATGCAAGAGACCCAGTACTTC
CATSDSPPGHMQETQYF
>TRBD1|-|16|TRBV4-1|TRBJ2-1
TGCGCCAGCAGCCATGGTCCAGGGACAGGGGCCAATGAGCAGTTCTTC
CASSHGPGTGANEQFF
>-|-|14|TRBV5-1|TRBJ1-2
TGCGCCAGCAGCTGGGCAGGGGAAACCTATGGCTACACCTTC
CASSWAGETYGYTF
>-|-|14|TRBV6-6|TRBJ2-3
TGTGCCAGCAGCCGGGTAGGTTCCACAGATACGCAGTATTTT
CASSRVGSTDTQYF
>-|-|16|TRBV6-5|TRBJ2-1
TGTGCCAGCAGTTACTCCGCTAGCGAACCCTACAATGAGCAGTTCTTC
CASSYSASEPYNEQFF
>TRBD1|-|16|TRBV3-1/TRBV3-2|TRBJ2-2
TGTGCCAGCAGCCAAAGAGGGACAGGGATGACCGGGGAGCTGTTTTTT
CASSQRGTGMTGELFF
>-|-|13|TRBV4-2|TRBJ1-6
TGTGCCAGCAGCCGACAGTTTAATTCACCCCTCCACTTT
CASSRQFNSPLHF
>-|-|16|TRBV11-3|TRBJ2-5
TGTGCCAGCAGCTTAGATGTAAATGACATCCAAGAGACCCAGTACTTC
CASSLDVNDIQETQYF
>TRBD1|-|13|TRBV6-5|TRBJ2-7
TGTGCCAGCAAAGGGACAGGGATTGGCGAGCAGTACTTC
CASKGTGIGEQYF
>-|-|15|TRBV5-5|TRBJ2-1
TGTGCCAGCAGCTCTCCCCTACGCTCCTACAATGAGCAGTTCTTC
CASSSPLRSYNEQFF
>-|-|14|TRBV5-1|TRBJ1-1
TGCGCCAGCAGCTTAGCCTCCGCGGGCACTGAAGCTTTCTTT
CASSLASAGTEAFF
>TRBD1|-|15|TRBV7-9|TRBJ1-3
TGTGCCAGCAGCCCGGACAGGGAGACTGGAAACACCATATATTTT
CASSPDRETGNTIYF
>-|few|13|TRBV11-2|TRBJ1-1
TGTGCCAGCAGTCCGACAGGCAGGGGTGAAGCTTTCTTT
CASSPTGRGEAFF
>-|-|15|TRBV6-5|TRBJ2-2
TGTGCCAGCCGTTTCTCGAGGCGGAACACCGGGGAGCTGTTTTTT
CASRFSRRNTGELFF
>-|-|12|TRBV11-2|TRBJ1-3
TGTGCCAGCAGCCCGCAGGGAAACACCATATATTTT
CASSPQGNTIYF
>-|-|11|TRBV10-2|TRBJ1-1
TGCGCCAGCAGTCCGGACACTGAAGCTTTCTTT
CASSPDTEAFF
>-|-|12|TRBV7-9|TRBJ1-2
TGTGCCAGCAGCTTAGCGGGAGAGGGCTACACCTTC
CASSLAGEGYTF
>TRBD1|-|13|TRBV11-2|TRBJ2-1
TGTGCCAGCAGCTTAGCTGATTGGGACAGAAAGTTCTTC
CASSLADWDRKFF
>-|-|14|TRBV13|TRBJ2-3
TGTGCCAGCAGCCCCCGCCAGGGTACAGATACGCAGTATTTT
CASSPRQGTDTQYF
>-|-|13|TRBV10-3|TRBJ1-3
TGTGCCATCAGGGATGGAGGGGGAAACACCATATATTTT
CAIRDGGGNTIYF
>TRBD1|-|13|TRBV28|TRBJ1-2
TGTGCCAGCAGAACCGGGACAGGCTATGGCTACACCTTC
CASRTGTGYGYTF
>TRBD2|-|18|TRBV10-3|TRBJ2-1
TGTGCCATCAGTGAGAGGGGGGCCACTGGACTAGCCAACAATGAGCAGTTCTTC
CAISERGATGLANNEQFF
>TRBD1|-|17|TRBV4-1|TRBJ2-3
TGCGCCAGCAGCCCGCGAGAGGGGGCGTATAACACAGATACGCAGTATTTT
CASSPREGAYNTDTQYF
>-|-|16|TRBV5-6|TRBJ2-5
TGTGCCAGCAGCTGGGAAACCGGGGATTTCCTTGAGACCCAGTACTTC
CASSWETGDFLETQYF
>TRBD1|-|15|TRBV4-3|TRBJ1-5
TGCGCCAGCAGCCAGGGAGGACAGGTGGCTCAGCCCCAGCATTTT
CASSQGGQVAQPQHF
>TRBD1|-|14|TRBV5-4|TRBJ2-1
TGTGCCAGCACCCGGACAGGGGGCGAGTCTGAGCAGTTCTTC
CASTRTGGESEQFF
>-|-|16|TRBV28|TRBJ2-1
TGTGCCAGCAGTTTGAGGACGGTCTGGGGCCGCAATGAGCAGTTCTTC
CASSLRTVWGRNEQFF
>-|once|12|TRBV7-9|TRBJ1-2
TGTGCCAGCAGCTTAGGGAGGTATGGCTACACCTTC
CASSLGRYGYTF
>TRBD1|-|14|TRBV11-2|TRBJ2-2
TGTGCCAGCAGCGGACAGGTGAACACCGGGGAGCTGTTTTTT
CASSGQVNTGELFF
>TRBD2|-|14|TRBV11-2|TRBJ2-7
TGTGCCAGCAGACCGACTAGCACCCGGGGGGAGCAGTACTTC
CASRPTSTRGEQYF
>-|-|17|TRBV18|TRBJ1-2
TGTGCCAGCTCACCAAGTACGCCTCTATCGGGAGGCTATGGCTACACCTTC
CASSPSTPLSGGYGYTF
>-|once|13|TRBV12-3/TRBV12-4|TRBJ1-2
TGTGCCAGCACCCGCGCCGGTTTTTATGGCTACACCTTC
CASTRAGFYGYTF
>-|-|15|TRBV29-1|TRBJ1-2
TGCAGCGTTGAAGATGAGTATGGGGACTACTATGGCTACACCTTC
CSVEDEYGDYYGYTF
>-|-|14|TRBV6-5|TRBJ2-7
TGTGCCAGCAGTTACTCCCACAGGGCAGTTGAGCAGTACTTC
CASSYSHRAVEQYF
>-|-|14|TRBV7-2|TRBJ2-7
TGTGCCAGCAGCTTGCCCGACAGTACCTACGAGCAGTACTTC
CASSLPDSTYEQYF
>TRBD1|-|15|TRBV10-3|TRBJ1-5
TGTGCCATCAGTGAGTCTGGACAGGGTCCCCAGCCCCAGCATTTT
CAISESGQGPQPQHF
>TRBD2|-|15|TRBV10-1|TRBJ2-1
TGCGCCAGCAGTGAGTCTAGCGGGAGGGCTGGTGAGCAGTTCTTC
CASSESSGRAGEQFF
>-|-|14|TRBV6-5|TRBJ1-2
TGTGCCAGCAGGGGGCACCTAACTAACTATGGCTACACCTTC
CASRGHLTNYGYTF
>TRBD1|-|16|TRBV19|TRBJ2-3
TGTGCCAGTAGTCCCCCCACCGGGACAGGCACAGATACGCAGTATTTT
CASSPPTGTGTDTQYF
>TRBD1|-|15|TRBV24-1|TRBJ2-5
TGTGCCACCAGTGACCCTACAGGGGCGGGAGAGACCCAGTACTTC
CATSDPTGAGETQYF
>TRBD2|-|16|TRBV5-6|TRBJ2-1
TGTGCCAGCAGCTTGGATACCCTAGCGGGGGGCAATGAGCAGTTCTTC
CASSLDTLAGGNEQFF
>TRBD2|-|15|TRBV2|TRBJ2-3
TGTGCCAGCAGTCTACTAGCGGGGGGGTCGGATACGCAGTATTTT
CASSLLAGGSDTQYF
>TRBD1|-|12|TRBV10-3|TRBJ1-2
TGTGCCATCGACAGGGGCGGCTATGGCTACACCTTC
CAIDRGGYGYTF
>-|-|13|TRBV6-5|TRBJ2-7
TGTGCCAGCAGTTCGGACATGTCCTACGAGCAGTACTTC
CASSSDMSYEQYF